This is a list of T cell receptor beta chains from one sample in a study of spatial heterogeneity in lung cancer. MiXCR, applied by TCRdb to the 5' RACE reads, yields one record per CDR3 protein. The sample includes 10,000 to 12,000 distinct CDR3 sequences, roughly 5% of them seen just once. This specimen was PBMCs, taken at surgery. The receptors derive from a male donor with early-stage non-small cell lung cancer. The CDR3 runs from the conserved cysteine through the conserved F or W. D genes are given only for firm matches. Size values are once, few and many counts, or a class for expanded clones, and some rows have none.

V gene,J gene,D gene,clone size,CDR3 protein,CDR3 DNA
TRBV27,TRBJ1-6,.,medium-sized,CASSLALSGSPLHF,TGTGCCAGCAGCCTGGCCCTATCCGGTTCACCCCTCCACTTT
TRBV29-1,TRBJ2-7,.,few,CSVAKGITYEQYF,TGCAGCGTTGCAAAAGGGATCACCTACGAGCAGTACTTC
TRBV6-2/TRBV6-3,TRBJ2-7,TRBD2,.,CASSYSGSYEQYF,TGTGCCAGCAGTTACAGCGGGAGCTACGAGCAGTACTTC
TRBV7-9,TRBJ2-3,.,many,CASSLLRQATSTDTQYF,TGTGCCAGCAGCTTGCTTCGACAGGCCACTAGCACAGATACGCAGTATTTT
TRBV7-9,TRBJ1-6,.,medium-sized,CASSFEGNSPLHF,TGTGCCAGCAGCTTTGAGGGTAATTCACCCCTCCACTTT
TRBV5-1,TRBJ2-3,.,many,CASSPAGATDTQYF,TGCGCCAGCAGCCCCGCGGGGGCCACAGATACGCAGTATTTT
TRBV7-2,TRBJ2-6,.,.,CASSLNPTASGANVLTF,TGTGCCAGCAGCCTAAATCCGACAGCTTCTGGGGCCAACGTCCTGACTTTC
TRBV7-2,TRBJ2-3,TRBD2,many,CASSFGLAGRWSGDTQYF,TGTGCCAGCAGCTTCGGACTAGCGGGAAGGTGGTCCGGAGATACGCAGTATTTT
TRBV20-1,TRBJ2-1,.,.,CSARSPSYNEQFF,TGCAGTGCTAGAAGCCCCTCCTACAATGAGCAGTTCTTC
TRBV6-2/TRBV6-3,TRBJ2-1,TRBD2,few,CASSQGAGDEQFF,TGTGCCAGCAGCCAGGGCGCGGGAGATGAGCAGTTCTTC
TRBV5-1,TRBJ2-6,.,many,CASSFPRGSSGANVLTF,TGCGCCAGCAGCTTTCCCAGGGGCTCCTCTGGGGCCAACGTCCTGACTTTC
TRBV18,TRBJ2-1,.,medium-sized,CASSPGAGFDEQFF,TGTGCCAGCTCACCAGGGGCAGGGTTCGATGAGCAGTTCTTC
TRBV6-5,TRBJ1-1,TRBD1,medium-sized,CASRSQTGAEAFF,TGTGCCAGCAGAAGTCAGACAGGGGCTGAAGCTTTCTTT